This record looks at one T cell receptor beta chain sequence and its context. These data come from a study of blood T cell repertoires in COVID-19. Here immunoSEQ multiplex PCR was the method, and the copy in TCRdb shows in-frame clones only, minus some. The sample has roughly 250,000 clones, under 95% seen once; the top ten hold about 2%. J gave up 6 bases and V 8 bases, and 8 bases lay outside the gene matches. The CDR3 totals 14 residues. Germline V lookup: CDR1 MNHEY, CDR2 SVGAGI. The rearrangement joins TRBV6-5 to TRBJ2-1; 9 bases are shared with TRBD2. This sequence was found in a woman aged 40 to 50 with acute COVID-19. The sequencing input was PBMCs or T cells enriched from blood (not recorded which). CDR3 region: CASRRASGINEQFF. CDR3 bases: TGTGCCAGCCGGAGGGCTAGCGGGATCAATGAGCAGTTCTTC.